This TCR beta chain was recorded in a study of graft-versus-host responses after intestinal transplantation. Study information: Recipients got multivisceral, liver-intestinal, or isolated intestinal transplants. Recipients were all induced with anti-thymocyte globulin, then given tacrolimus and steroids for 2 to 4 years. Study outcomes and limitations: High graft-versus-host to host-versus-graft T cell clonal ratios marked allografts of patients with graft-donor macrochimerism. The marrow of recipients harbored GvH clones, and ileum or blood showed some of them first.

Generated by immunoSEQ multiplex PCR, the TCRdb table keeps only in-frame clones and is missing some. The table records about 78,000 clones, about nine tenths of them present only once. There are a few counts of this clone. The antigen remains undetermined. Germline V gene sequence: CDR1 PRHDT, CDR2 FYEKMQ (reference sequence). CDR3 length: 16 amino acids. J was trimmed by 2 bases and V by 1 base; bases with no gene match: 6. The chain carries TRBV13 and TRBJ1-1, with 8 nucleotides matching TRBD1. This sample comprised unstimulated CD8+ T cells sorted from spleen or lymph node cells, obtained before transplant. This receptor was obtained from a human donor who was the organ donor for an intestinal transplant. Here the CDR3 DNA reads TGTGCCAGCAGCTTAGCGGGACAGGTTACCAACACTGAAGCTTTCTTT. Translated, it gives CASSLAGQVTNTEAFF.